The 18 T cell receptor beta chains below all came from one sample that was sequenced in a study of blood T cell repertoires in COVID-19. The assay was immunoSEQ multiplex PCR, and TCRdb's table has in-frame clones only and misses some. The sample holds fewer than 150,000 clones, about nine tenths seen once. Sequenced sample: peripheral blood. Receptors originate from a middle-aged man with active or convalescent COVID-19.

The chain is built from TRBV5-1 and TRBJ1-1, with 8 positions matching TRBD1. Germline CDR1 and CDR2: SGHRS and YFSETQ. V gave up 3 bases and J gave up 3 bases; unmatched junction bases: 4. The CDR3 is made up of 14 amino acids. The CDR3 here is CASSSYRGDTEAFF. Written as DNA, the CDR3 is TGCGCCAGCAGCTCCTACAGGGGGGACACTGAAGCTTTCTTT. The variable domain in full, with the rest retrieved from reference TRBV5-1 and TRBJ1-1, is KAGVTQTPRYLIKTRGQQVTLSCSPISGHRSVSWYQQTPGQGLQFLFEYFSETQRNKGNFPGRFSGRQFSNSRSEMNVSTLELGDSALYLCASSSYRGDTEAFFGQGTRLTVV.

The gene calls are TRBV7-9 and TRBJ2-1; the D gene is possibly TRBD1 (5 bases). CDR3 size: 15 residues. V gave up 1 base and J gave up 8 bases, with 15 bases separating them. Germline V gene data show CDR1 as SEHNR and CDR2 as FQNEAQ (reference sequence). CDR3 loop: CASSLGGPRGHEQFF. The CDR3 DNA reads TGTGCCAGCAGCTTAGGGGGCCCCCGAGGCCATGAGCAGTTCTTC.

The rearrangement uses TRBV10-3 and TRBJ1-2, with 10 bases fitting TRBD1. Germline CDR1 ENHRY, CDR2 SYGVKD. V lost 0 bases and J lost 0; bases outside the gene matches: 4. The CDR3 has 17 residues. CDR3 protein: CAISESGGQGTNYGYTF. CDR3 nucleotides: TGTGCCATCAGTGAGTCCGGGGGACAGGGGACTAACTATGGCTACACCTTC.

The chain has TRBV18 and TRBJ2-7, with 9 bases matching TRBD2. V shed 5 bases and J 4 bases; nucleotides not matched to a gene: 12. This CDR3 spans 16 amino acids. CDR1 is KGHSH, CDR2 LQKENI, per germline. CDR3 nucleotides: TGTGCCAGCTCATCTCGGGCTAGCGGGGAAAGGTACGAGCAGTACTTC. It specifies CASSSRASGERYEQYF.

The chain combines TRBV5-5 with TRBJ1-2; D remains unclear. This CDR3 contains 14 residues. CDR1 is SGHKS and CDR2 is YYEKEE in the germline V gene (reference sequence). The V and J ends lost 4 bases and 0 bases respectively, with 10 bases between them. The CDR3 DNA is TGTGCCAGCAGCCTGGGTACAGCTAACTATGGCTACACCTTC. As protein: CASSLGTANYGYTF.

The chain joins TRBV19 to TRBJ2-7, with a possible D match to TRBD2 (6 bases). Germline V gene lookup returns CDR1 LNHDA and CDR2 SQIVND (reference sequence). Trimming took off 1 base at V and 4 bases at J, with 17 bases between the two ends. This CDR3 has 16 residues. The CDR3 region is CASSIGRGTVFYEQYF. The CDR3 nucleotides read TGTGCCAGTAGTATAGGGCGGGGAACCGTTTTTTACGAGCAGTACTTC.

The chain links TRBV19 to TRBJ1-3; D gene ambiguous. Trimming left V 3 bases short and J 0 bases short, with 12 bases between. The CDR3 is made up of 16 amino acids. Germline assignment: CDR1 LNHDA and CDR2 SQIVND (reference sequence). This CDR3 is CASSIQRLSSGNTIYF. Here the CDR3 DNA reads TGTGCCAGTAGTATTCAGAGGTTGAGCTCTGGAAACACCATATATTTT.

V gene TRBV7-2 combines with J gene TRBJ2-7, with 12 bases identical to TRBD2. The V gene's germline CDR1 is SGHTA and CDR2 FQGNSA. The J segment lost 8 bases and the V segment lost 5 bases, leaving 16 bases of the junction unmatched. The CDR3 totals 17 residues. CDR3 residues: CASSPRRLAGAPVKQYF. The CDR3 DNA follows: TGTGCCAGCAGCCCGCGCCGACTAGCGGGGGCCCCTGTCAAGCAGTACTTC. Full variable domain (remainder filled in from reference TRBV7-2 and TRBJ2-7): GAGVSQSPSNKVTEKGKDVELRCDPISGHTALYWYRQSLGQGLEFLIYFQGNSAPDKSGLPSDRFSAERTGGSVSTLTIQRTQQEDSAVYLCASSPRRLAGAPVKQYFGPGTRLTVT.

This chain links TRBV2 with TRBJ1-1; TRBD1 is a possible D gene (5 bases). The germline gives CDR1 SNHLY, CDR2 FYNNEI. The CDR3 loop spans 14 amino acids. Trimming left V 7 bases short and J 0 bases short, with 12 bases between. CDR3 DNA: TGTGCCAGCACTAAGGGGCCCCTGAACACTGAAGCTTTCTTT. This translates into CASTKGPLNTEAFF. The whole variable domain, remainder taken from reference TRBV2 and TRBJ1-1, is EPEVTQTPSHQVTQMGQEVILRCVPISNHLYFYWYRQILGQKVEFLVSFYNNEISEKSEIFDDQFSVERPDGSNFTLKIRSTKLEDSAMYFCASTKGPLNTEAFFGQGTRLTVV.

V gene TRBV2 combines with J gene TRBJ1-6; D uncertain. The CDR3 spans 13 residues. V was shortened by 4 bases and J by 7 bases, with 8 bases between the two germline ends. The germline gives CDR1 SNHLY, CDR2 FYNNEI. The CDR3 region has the DNA TGTGCCAGCAGTGGAAGGAGAAATTCACCCCTCCACTTT. Its protein is CASSGRRNSPLHF.

This chain joins TRBV7-2 and TRBJ2-3; 8 nucleotides line up with TRBD2. With V trimmed by 5 bases and J by 5 bases, 9 bases remained unmatched. The germline gives CDR1 SGHTA, CDR2 FQGNSA. The CDR3 has 15 amino acids. The CDR3 loop is CASSPSGSGGDTQYF. DNA for the CDR3: TGTGCCAGCAGCCCGAGCGGGAGCGGGGGAGATACGCAGTATTTT.

The chain recombines TRBV4-2 with TRBJ2-1; D gene uncertain. The CDR3 runs to 17 residues. Looked up from germline, CDR1 is LGHNA and CDR2 is YNFKEQ. Between the trimmed V and J ends, which lost 0 bases and 2 bases, there was a span of 14 bases. CDR3 amino acids: CASSQERRYSPYNEQFF. The DNA for the CDR3 is TGTGCCAGCAGCCAAGAGAGGCGGTATAGCCCCTACAATGAGCAGTTCTTC.

The chain carries TRBV15 and TRBJ1-1; possibly TRBD1 for D (6 bases). Germline assignment: CDR1 LNHNV and CDR2 YYDKDF (reference sequence). V lost 5 bases to trimming and J lost 9 bases, with 16 bases between them. CDR3 length: 13 amino acids. CDR3 coding DNA: TGTGCCACCAGCCGTTTACAGGGTGGTAAAGCTTTCTTT. It translates to CATSRLQGGKAFF.

This clone was picked up one time. This chain connects TRBV5-1 to TRBJ2-1, with D tentatively TRBD1 (6 bases). Germline V gives CDR1 SGHRS, CDR2 YFSETQ. The CDR3 totals 16 residues. V was clipped by 4 bases and J by 0 bases, with 14 bases between them. The CDR3 region is CASSRDTRSSYNEQFF. In nucleotides, the CDR3 is TGCGCCAGCAGCCGGGACACCCGGAGCTCCTACAATGAGCAGTTCTTC.

V usage is TRBV14 and J usage is TRBJ1-2, with D unclear. The CDR3 length is 14 residues. Trimming took off 1 base at V and 2 bases at J, with 8 bases between the two ends. Germline CDR1 and CDR2: SGHDN and FVKESK. The CDR3 bases are TGTGCCAGCAGCCAAGTGACGGGGAACTATGGCTACACCTTC. As protein: CASSQVTGNYGYTF.

This sequence joins TRBV19 and TRBJ2-5; TRBD1 might be the D (6 bases). This CDR3 region has 15 residues. The germline V gene encodes CDR1 LNHDA and CDR2 SQIVND (reference sequence). Trimming removed 5 bases at V and 3 bases at J, with 16 bases between. The CDR3 sequence is CASSPVWTAEETQYF. The CDR3 DNA reads TGTGCCAGTAGTCCTGTTTGGACAGCCGAAGAGACCCAGTACTTC. The whole variable domain, filled in from reference TRBV19 and TRBJ2-5, reads DGGITQSPKYLFRKEGQNVTLSCEQNLNHDAMYWYRQDPGQGLRLIYYSQIVNDFQKGDIAEGYSVSREKKESFPLTVTSAQKNPTAFYLCASSPVWTAEETQYFGPGTRLLVL.

This clone was seen repeatedly, ten times or more. This sequence joins TRBV6-5 and TRBJ2-1, with D possibly TRBD1 on 6 matching bases. Trimming left V 6 bases short and J 0 bases short, with 12 bases between. Per germline, CDR1 MNHEY and CDR2 SVGAGI. This CDR3 is 15 amino acids long. The CDR3 here is CASRQQGFSYNEQFF. The CDR3 coding sequence is TGTGCCAGCAGGCAACAGGGATTCTCCTACAATGAGCAGTTCTTC.

The chain carries TRBV19 and TRBJ1-4; 8 bases align to TRBD1. Germline loops: CDR1 LNHDA, CDR2 SQIVND (reference sequence). This CDR3 has 14 residues. V lost 4 bases and J lost 8; bases outside the gene matches: 6. The CDR3 DNA reads TGTGCCAGTAGTAGCAGCGACAGGGGAGAAAAACTGTTTTTT. Its translation: CASSSSDRGEKLFF.